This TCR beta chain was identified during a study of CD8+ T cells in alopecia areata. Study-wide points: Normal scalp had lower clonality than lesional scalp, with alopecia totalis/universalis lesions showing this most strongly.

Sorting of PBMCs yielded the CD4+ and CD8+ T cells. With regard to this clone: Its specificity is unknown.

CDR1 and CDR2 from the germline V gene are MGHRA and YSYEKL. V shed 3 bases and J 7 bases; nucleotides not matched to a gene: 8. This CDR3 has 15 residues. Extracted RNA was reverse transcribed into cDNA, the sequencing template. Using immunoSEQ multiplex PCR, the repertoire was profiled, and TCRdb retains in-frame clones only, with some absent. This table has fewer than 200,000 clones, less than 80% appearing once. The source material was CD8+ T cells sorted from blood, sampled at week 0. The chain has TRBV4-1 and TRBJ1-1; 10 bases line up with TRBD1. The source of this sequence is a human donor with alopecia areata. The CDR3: CASSQSGTGVVEAFF. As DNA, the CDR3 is TGCGCCAGCAGCCAGTCCGGGACAGGGGTGGTTGAAGCTTTCTTT.